These 22 T cell receptor beta chains were sequenced from one sample in a study of T cell clones after liver transplantation (dated by TCRdb to 2018 to 2020). The library was built by means of the immunoSEQ multiplex PCR assay. Sourced from immuneACCESS, this table was stored by TCRdb with only in-frame sequences that have V and J called. A share of the clones is absent; for the studies checked, an unresolved V gene accounts for under half, and the remainder has no known explanation. The sample table holds more than 65,000 clones, of which roughly 80% were seen once. The ten largest make up about 0.79% of the sample. The input for sequencing was CD4+ T cells from blood, taken 12 months after liver transplant. Receptors were obtained from a human patient who received a liver transplant. Because of the transplant, the T cells may be the graft donor's rather than the patient's own.

The table lists this clone with a count of one. The CDR3 DNA is TGTGCCAGCAGTGAACGATTCCGGATCTCTGGAAACACCATATATTTT. This translates into CASSERFRISGNTIYF. This chain joins TRBV6-1 and TRBJ1-3, with D hard to call. The germline V gene encodes CDR1 MNHNS and CDR2 SASEGT. V was clipped by 2 bases and J by 0 bases, with 11 bases between them. The CDR3 length is 16 residues.

The genes are TRBV30 and TRBJ2-7, with D possibly matching TRBD1 (5 bases). The CDR3 is 14 residues long. V was trimmed by 0 bases and J by 2 bases, leaving 11 bases between them. Germline CDR1 reads GTSNPN; CDR2 reads SVGIG (reference sequence). CDR3 DNA sequence: TGTGCCTGGAGTGTAGGGGTTAACCCCTACGAGCAGTACTTC. The encoded protein is CAWSVGVNPYEQYF.

The J gene is TRBJ2-1, the V gene TRBV5-1, with a weak D call TRBD2 (6 bases). This CDR3 contains 14 residues. The V gene lost 4 bases and the J gene lost 9 bases, with 17 bases spanning the gap. Germline-derived CDR1 and CDR2 are SGHRS and YFSETQ. CDR3 sequence: CASSQRAVRVEQFF. As DNA, the CDR3 is TGCGCCAGCAGCCAGCGGGCGGTAAGGGTTGAGCAGTTCTTC. The full variable domain, completed using reference TRBV5-1 and TRBJ2-1, is KAGVTQTPRYLIKTRGQQVTLSCSPISGHRSVSWYQQTPGQGLQFLFEYFSETQRNKGNFPGRFSGRQFSNSRSEMNVSTLELGDSALYLCASSQRAVRVEQFFGPGTRLTVL.

The chain carries TRBV5-1 and TRBJ2-7; the D is unclear. Germline V gene data show CDR1 as SGHRS and CDR2 as YFSETQ. With 1 base removed from V and 5 bases from J, the gap between germline ends came to 10 bases. The CDR3 sequence is 13 residues long. The CDR3 DNA is TGCGCCAGCAGCTTGTACGCCCTGGACGAGCAGTACTTC. Translated: CASSLYALDEQYF. Using reference TRBV5-1 and TRBJ2-7 for the parts outside the CDR3, the full variable domain is KAGVTQTPRYLIKTRGQQVTLSCSPISGHRSVSWYQQTPGQGLQFLFEYFSETQRNKGNFPGRFSGRQFSNSRSEMNVSTLELGDSALYLCASSLYALDEQYFGPGTRLTVT.

This clone was recorded only once. The chain has TRBV11-1 and TRBJ2-7; D ambiguous. Germline V gives CDR1 SGHAT, CDR2 FQDESV (reference sequence). Trimming took 2 bases from V and 0 from J, leaving 8 bases between them. This CDR3 region has 14 residues. The CDR3 spells CASSLRSNSYEQYF. The DNA for the CDR3 is TGTGCCAGCAGCTTAAGGAGCAACTCCTACGAGCAGTACTTC.

The table lists this clone with a count of one. This chain links TRBV19 with TRBJ2-1; D gene uncertain. V gave up 5 bases and J gave up 8 bases, with 13 bases separating them. The CDR3 extends over 13 amino acids. In germline, CDR1 is LNHDA, CDR2 SQIVND (reference sequence). Here the CDR3 reads CASSDMGRDEQFF. The CDR3 bases are TGTGCCAGTAGTGACATGGGTCGGGATGAGCAGTTCTTC.

The chain has TRBV28 and TRBJ1-4; 10 nucleotides line up with TRBD1. J lost 6 bases, V lost 6 bases, and 4 bases had no gene match. The CDR3 is made up of 14 amino acids. Germline V gene data show CDR1 as MDHEN and CDR2 as SYDVKM. This CDR3 is CASRRQGADEKLFF. As DNA, the CDR3 is TGTGCCAGCAGGAGACAGGGGGCAGATGAAAAACTGTTTTTT.

This clone was counted between two and nine times. The rearrangement uses TRBV7-6 and TRBJ1-4; D is unresolved. CDR1 is SGHVS and CDR2 is FNYEAQ in the germline V gene. The CDR3 runs 14 residues. V was pared by 3 bases and J by 7 bases, with 12 bases between. The CDR3 region is CASSLTPASEKLFF. In nucleotides, the CDR3 is TGTGCCAGCAGCTTGACCCCCGCGAGTGAAAAACTGTTTTTT.

This clone was observed once. V and J are TRBV7-7 and TRBJ2-1; the D gene is possibly TRBD2 (6 bases). The V end lost 5 bases, the J end lost 5 bases, and 16 bases lay between the germline ends. The germline gives CDR1 SSHAT, CDR2 FNYEAQ (reference sequence). The CDR3 extends over 15 amino acids. In DNA form, the CDR3 reads TGTGCCAGCAGCCCGGGACTCTTATTTAACAATGAGCAGTTCTTC. Amino acid sequence: CASSPGLLFNNEQFF. Combining the CDR3 with reference TRBV7-7 and TRBJ2-1 gives the whole variable domain GAGVSQSPRYKVTKRGQDVTLRCDPISSHATLYWYQQALGQGPEFLTYFNYEAQPDKSGLPSDRFSAERPEGSISTLTIQRTEQRDSAMYRCASSPGLLFNNEQFFGPGTRLTVL.

The chain joins TRBV6-1 to TRBJ1-1; D ambiguous. The V end lost 7 bases, the J end lost 1 base, and 16 bases lay between the germline ends. Germline V lookup: CDR1 MNHNS, CDR2 SASEGT. The CDR3 loop spans 15 amino acids. This chain's CDR3 is CASTRTRTENTEAFF. Here the CDR3 DNA reads TGTGCCAGCACCCGAACAAGAACGGAGAACACTGAAGCTTTCTTT.

The genes are TRBV4-1 and TRBJ2-6, with D possibly TRBD1 on 5 matching bases. There are 18 residues in the CDR3. CDR1 and CDR2 from the germline V gene are MGHRA and YSYEKL. V lost 0 bases to trimming and J lost 0 bases, with 12 bases between them. CDR3 loop: CASSQEGVPTSGANVLTF. The CDR3 DNA is TGCGCCAGCAGCCAAGAAGGGGTCCCAACCTCTGGGGCCAACGTCCTGACTTTC.

V usage is TRBV28 and J usage is TRBJ2-3, with 9 bases matching TRBD2. The CDR3 has 17 residues. Trimming took 3 bases from V and 3 from J; bases not matched to a gene: 10. CDR1 is MDHEN and CDR2 is SYDVKM in the germline V gene. The CDR3 loop is CASSLAGGGFETDTQYF. The CDR3 coding sequence is TGTGCCAGCAGTTTGGCGGGAGGGGGATTTGAGACAGATACGCAGTATTTT.

V and J are TRBV7-6 and TRBJ2-5, with D perhaps TRBD2 (6 bases). This CDR3 comprises 15 residues. V was pared by 6 bases and J by 5 bases, with 19 bases between. In germline, CDR1 is SGHVS, CDR2 FNYEAQ. Written as DNA, the CDR3 is TGTGCCAGCAGTCTAAGGGTAGCGGCTGACGAGACCCAGTACTTC. Translation gives CASSLRVAADETQYF.

The chain joins TRBV5-1 to TRBJ1-1; D is possibly TRBD1 (5 bases). CDR3 size: 16 residues. CDR1 and CDR2 from the germline V gene are SGHRS and YFSETQ. V was clipped by 0 bases and J by 1 base, with 13 bases between them. As DNA, the CDR3 is TGCGCCAGCAGCTTGGTGGCGGGGACGGGGAACACTGAAGCTTTCTTT. The encoded protein is CASSLVAGTGNTEAFF. The full variable domain, in which reference TRBV5-1 and TRBJ1-1 provide the parts outside the CDR3, is KAGVTQTPRYLIKTRGQQVTLSCSPISGHRSVSWYQQTPGQGLQFLFEYFSETQRNKGNFPGRFSGRQFSNSRSEMNVSTLELGDSALYLCASSLVAGTGNTEAFFGQGTRLTVV.

In nucleotides, the CDR3 is TGTGCCAGCAGCTTGCTTTCAGGGGGCCGAGGGGAGACCCAGTACTTC. Its protein is CASSLLSGGRGETQYF. The V call is TRBV5-4, the J call TRBJ2-5; 8 nucleotides align to TRBD1. The germline V gene encodes CDR1 SGHNT and CDR2 YYREEE (reference sequence). The V segment lost 1 base and the J segment 5 bases; nucleotides outside the gene matches: 10. The CDR3 contains 16 residues.

V gene TRBV7-2 combines with J gene TRBJ2-1; a possible D gene is TRBD2 (6 bases). Germline V gene lookup returns CDR1 SGHTA and CDR2 FQGNSA. The CDR3 runs to 16 residues. V was pared by 5 bases and J by 1 base, with 15 bases between. CDR3 nucleotide sequence: TGTGCCAGCAGCCCCAGGACGGGGGATTCCTACAATGAGCAGTTCTTC. Translation gives CASSPRTGDSYNEQFF. Combining the CDR3 with reference TRBV7-2 and TRBJ2-1 gives the whole variable domain GAGVSQSPSNKVTEKGKDVELRCDPISGHTALYWYRQSLGQGLEFLIYFQGNSAPDKSGLPSDRFSAERTGGSVSTLTIQRTQQEDSAVYLCASSPRTGDSYNEQFFGPGTRLTVL.

In this sample, this clone turned up once. The rearrangement uses TRBV11-2 and TRBJ2-2; maybe TRBD1 (6 bases). This CDR3 spans 15 amino acids. Germline CDR1 is SGHAT and CDR2 is FQNNGV. Trimming removed 3 bases at V and 6 bases at J, with 14 bases between. The CDR3 reads CASSFRRGWAGELFF. The CDR3 DNA reads as TGTGCCAGCAGCTTCCGTAGGGGGTGGGCCGGGGAGCTGTTTTTT.

CDR3 nucleotide sequence: TGTGCCAGCAGCTTAGAGGGCTCTAGCGGCAATGAGCAGTTCTTC. This gives the protein CASSLEGSSGNEQFF. The rearrangement joins TRBV7-2 to TRBJ2-1; TRBD2 agrees at 7 bases. V lost 1 base and J lost 6; bases outside the gene matches: 6. Germline V gene data show CDR1 as SGHTA and CDR2 as FQGNSA. This CDR3 has 15 amino acids.

The V gene is TRBV29-1, the J gene TRBJ2-1, with TRBD2 matching over 7 bases. Germline assignment: CDR1 SQVTM and CDR2 ANQGSEA. The CDR3 is 15 amino acids. CDR3 nucleotides: TGCACCGGTTCGGGTGGGGAGGGGACTTACAATGAGCAGTTCTTC. Translated, it gives CTGSGGEGTYNEQFF.

The rearrangement joins TRBV7-9 to TRBJ2-7; 7 positions agree with TRBD2. Germline V CDR1 and CDR2: SEHNR, FQNEAQ (reference sequence). The CDR3 extends over 17 amino acids. Losses at the gene ends were 5 bases for V and 0 bases for J; bases not matched to a gene: 13. This CDR3 reads CASSGYSGPSSSYEQYF. The CDR3 nucleotides read TGTGCCAGCAGCGGATATAGCGGGCCCTCTAGCTCCTACGAGCAGTACTTC.

The chain joins TRBV27 to TRBJ2-3, with D possibly being TRBD1 or TRBD2 (5 bases each). The ends were cut back, 3 bases at V and 9 bases at J, with 19 bases in the middle. Germline V gene lookup returns CDR1 MNHEY and CDR2 SMNVEV (reference sequence). The CDR3 has 15 residues. CDR3 bases: TGTGCCAGCAGTTTCTCTTTAGGTTCCTGGGGGACGCAGTATTTT. Translation gives CASSFSLGSWGTQYF.

The CDR3 region has the DNA TGTGCCAGCGGAGACAGGGGGTGGTACACCATATATTTT. Encoded protein: CASGDRGWYTIYF. The chain employs TRBV2 and TRBJ1-3; TRBD1 agrees at 9 bases. Trimming cost V 8 bases and J 8 bases; bases outside gene matches: 7. Germline loops: CDR1 SNHLY, CDR2 FYNNEI. There are 13 residues in the CDR3.